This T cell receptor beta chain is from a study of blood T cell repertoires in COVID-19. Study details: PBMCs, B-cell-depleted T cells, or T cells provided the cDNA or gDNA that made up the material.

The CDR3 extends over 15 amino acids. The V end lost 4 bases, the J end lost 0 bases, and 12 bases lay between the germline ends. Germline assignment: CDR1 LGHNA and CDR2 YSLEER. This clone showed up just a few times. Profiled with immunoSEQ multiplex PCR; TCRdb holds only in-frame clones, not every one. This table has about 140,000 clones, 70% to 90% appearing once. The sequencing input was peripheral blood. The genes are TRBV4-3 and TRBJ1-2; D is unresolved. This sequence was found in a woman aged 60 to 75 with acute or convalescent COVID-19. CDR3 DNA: TGCGCCAGCAGCCGGGCCTGGCTTTCTAACTATGGCTACACCTTC. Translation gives CASSRAWLSNYGYTF.